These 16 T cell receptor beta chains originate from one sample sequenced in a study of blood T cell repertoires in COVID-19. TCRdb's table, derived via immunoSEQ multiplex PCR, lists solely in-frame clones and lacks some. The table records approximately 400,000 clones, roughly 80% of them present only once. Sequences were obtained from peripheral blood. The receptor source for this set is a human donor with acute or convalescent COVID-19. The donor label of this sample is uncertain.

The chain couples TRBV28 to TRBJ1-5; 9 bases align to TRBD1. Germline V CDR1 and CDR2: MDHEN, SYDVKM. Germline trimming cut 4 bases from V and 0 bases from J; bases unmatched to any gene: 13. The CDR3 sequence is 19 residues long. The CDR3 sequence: CASSSLPQKDRGSNQPQHF. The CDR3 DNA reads TGTGCCAGCAGTTCCTTACCGCAGAAGGACAGGGGTAGCAATCAGCCCCAGCATTTT.

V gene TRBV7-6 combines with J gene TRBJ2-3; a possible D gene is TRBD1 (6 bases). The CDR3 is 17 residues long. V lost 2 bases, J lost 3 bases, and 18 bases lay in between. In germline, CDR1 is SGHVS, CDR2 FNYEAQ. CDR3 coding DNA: TGTGCCAGCAGCTTACTATTTGGGGACATCCGGACAGATACGCAGTATTTT. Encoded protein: CASSLLFGDIRTDTQYF.

CDR3: CASSLVGGQGISGNTIYF. The DNA of the CDR3 is TGTGCCAGCAGCTTAGTGGGCGGACAGGGGATATCTGGAAACACCATATATTTT. This chain uses TRBV7-6 with TRBJ1-3; 9 bases align to TRBD1. This CDR3 has 18 residues. J was trimmed by 1 base and V by 1 base; bases with no gene match: 8. Germline V gene sequence: CDR1 SGHVS, CDR2 FNYEAQ.

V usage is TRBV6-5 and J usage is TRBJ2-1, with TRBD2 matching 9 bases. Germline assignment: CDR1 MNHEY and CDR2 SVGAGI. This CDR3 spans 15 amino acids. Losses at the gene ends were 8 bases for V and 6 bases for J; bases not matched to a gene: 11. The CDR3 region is CASSLLAGKLNEQFF. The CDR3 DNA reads TGTGCCAGCTCCCTTCTAGCGGGAAAGCTCAATGAGCAGTTCTTC.

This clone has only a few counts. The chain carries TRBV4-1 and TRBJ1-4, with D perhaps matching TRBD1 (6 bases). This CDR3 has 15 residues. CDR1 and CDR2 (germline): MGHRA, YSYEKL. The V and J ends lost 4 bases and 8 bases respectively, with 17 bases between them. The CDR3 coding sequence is TGCGCCAGCAGCCCACAGGGAAGTTATAGGGAAAAACTGTTTTTT. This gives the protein CASSPQGSYREKLFF.

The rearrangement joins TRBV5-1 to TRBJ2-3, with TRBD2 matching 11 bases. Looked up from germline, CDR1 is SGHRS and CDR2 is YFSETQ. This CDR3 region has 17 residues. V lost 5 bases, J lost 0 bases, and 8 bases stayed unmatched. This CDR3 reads CASRLAGVIGSTDTQYF. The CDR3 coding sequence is TGCGCCAGCAGACTAGCGGGAGTGATCGGGAGCACAGATACGCAGTATTTT. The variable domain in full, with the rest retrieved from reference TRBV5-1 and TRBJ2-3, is KAGVTQTPRYLIKTRGQQVTLSCSPISGHRSVSWYQQTPGQGLQFLFEYFSETQRNKGNFPGRFSGRQFSNSRSEMNVSTLELGDSALYLCASRLAGVIGSTDTQYFGPGTRLTVL.

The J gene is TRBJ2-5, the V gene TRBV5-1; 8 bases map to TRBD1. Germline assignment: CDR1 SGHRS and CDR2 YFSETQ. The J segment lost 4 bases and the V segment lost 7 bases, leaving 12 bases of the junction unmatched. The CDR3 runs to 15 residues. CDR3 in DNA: TGCGCCAGCTCCAGTACCCCAGGGGGCGCAGAGACCCAGTACTTC. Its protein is CASSSTPGGAETQYF.

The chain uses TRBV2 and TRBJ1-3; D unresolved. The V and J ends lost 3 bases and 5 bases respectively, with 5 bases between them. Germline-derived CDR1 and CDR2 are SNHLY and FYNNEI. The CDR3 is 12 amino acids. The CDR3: CASSDRRNTIYF. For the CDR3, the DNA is TGTGCCAGCAGTGATCGTAGAAACACCATATATTTT.

CDR3: CASSYLGQTVTEAFF. Written as DNA, the CDR3 is TGTGCCAGCAGTTACCTGGGACAAACAGTCACTGAAGCTTTCTTT. This chain joins TRBV6-5 and TRBJ1-1; possibly TRBD1 for D (6 bases). V shed 2 bases and J shed 4 bases, with 14 bases lying between them. Germline V gene sequence: CDR1 MNHEY, CDR2 SVGAGI. The CDR3 runs to 15 residues.

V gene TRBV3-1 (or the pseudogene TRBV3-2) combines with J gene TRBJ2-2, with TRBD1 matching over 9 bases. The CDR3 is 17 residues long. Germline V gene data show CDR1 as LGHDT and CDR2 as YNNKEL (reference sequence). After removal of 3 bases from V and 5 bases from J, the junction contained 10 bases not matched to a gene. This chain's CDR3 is CASSHRLGTGRTGELFF. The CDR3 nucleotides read TGTGCCAGCAGCCATCGGCTCGGGACAGGGCGAACCGGGGAGCTGTTTTTT.

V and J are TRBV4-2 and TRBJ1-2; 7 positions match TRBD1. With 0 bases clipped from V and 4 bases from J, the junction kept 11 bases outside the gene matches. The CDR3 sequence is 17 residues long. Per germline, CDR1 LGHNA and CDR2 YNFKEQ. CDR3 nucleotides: TGTGCCAGCAGCCAAGATCTACTCTCCGGGACAGCCTATGGCTACACCTTC. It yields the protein CASSQDLLSGTAYGYTF.

CDR3: CASSPRAGGNGEQYF. The CDR3 nucleotides are TGTGCCAGCAGCCCCCGGGCAGGCGGGAATGGGGAGCAGTACTTC. The V and J genes are TRBV14 and TRBJ2-7; TRBD2 is a possible D gene (6 bases). Germline V gene lookup returns CDR1 SGHDN and CDR2 FVKESK. This CDR3 is built from 15 residues. Trimming shortened V by 4 bases and J by 7 bases, and 20 bases separated the two germline ends.

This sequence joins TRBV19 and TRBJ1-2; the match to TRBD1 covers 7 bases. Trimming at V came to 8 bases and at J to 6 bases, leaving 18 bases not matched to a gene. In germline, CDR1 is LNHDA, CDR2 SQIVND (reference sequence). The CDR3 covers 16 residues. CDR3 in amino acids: CASGGALGQRGNGYTF. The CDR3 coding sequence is TGTGCCAGTGGAGGAGCTTTGGGACAGAGGGGAAATGGCTACACCTTC.

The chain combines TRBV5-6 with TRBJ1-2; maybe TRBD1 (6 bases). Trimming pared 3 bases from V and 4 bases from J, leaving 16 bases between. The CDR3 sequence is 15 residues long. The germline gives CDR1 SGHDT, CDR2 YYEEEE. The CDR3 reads CASSSPATGAYGYTF. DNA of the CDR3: TGTGCCAGCAGCTCTCCCGCGACAGGTGCCTATGGCTACACCTTC.

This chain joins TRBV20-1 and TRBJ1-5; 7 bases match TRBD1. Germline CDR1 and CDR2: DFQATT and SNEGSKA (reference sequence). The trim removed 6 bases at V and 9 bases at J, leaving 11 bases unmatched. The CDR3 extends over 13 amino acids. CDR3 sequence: CSASPGGSGPQHF. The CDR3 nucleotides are TGCAGTGCGAGTCCAGGGGGGAGTGGGCCCCAGCATTTT.

The DNA of the CDR3 is TGTGCCAGCCTCCCCCGGGAGGCAAGCAATGAGCAGTTCTTC. Translating it yields CASLPREASNEQFF. This chain connects TRBV2 to TRBJ2-1; 7 nucleotides line up with TRBD2. The CDR3 loop spans 14 amino acids. J lost 6 bases, V lost 8 bases, and 10 bases had no gene match. Germline-derived CDR1 and CDR2 are SNHLY and FYNNEI.